This TCR beta chain is from a study of control samples from healthy donors and cancer patients. This CDR3 has 14 amino acids. Per the germline V gene, CDR1 is SGHTA and CDR2 is FQGNSA. V dropped 4 bases and J dropped 1 base, with 11 bases sitting between them. The assay was immunoSEQ multiplex PCR, and TCRdb's table has in-frame clones only and misses some. Of about 20,000 clones in the sample, around nine tenths were seen once. The specimen sequenced was PBMCs. J is TRBJ2-7 and V is TRBV7-2, with D perhaps being TRBD1 or TRBD2 (6 bases each). The source of this sequence is a woman aged 60 to 75 with head and neck cancer. The CDR3 DNA sequence: TGTGCCAGCAGCTCGGGCGGGACATCCTACGAGCAGTACTTC. Its translation is CASSSGGTSYEQYF.